Each of the 17 T cell receptor beta chains below was sequenced from the same sample in a study of blood T cell repertoires in COVID-19 (dated by TCRdb to 2020 to 2021). Libraries came from the immunoSEQ multiplex PCR assay. TCRdb took this table from immuneACCESS and kept in-frame rearrangements with V and J called. Such tables lack part of the clones; where checked against another copy, unresolved V genes explain under half of the gap, and the rest is unexplained. Within this sample are hundreds of thousands of clones, with roughly 90% of them counted one time only. About 1.2% of the sample goes to the ten largest clones. The sample consisted of peripheral blood. These receptors were taken from a man in his forties or fifties with acute or convalescent COVID-19.

The chain is built from TRBV4-1 and TRBJ1-2, with 10 bases lining up with TRBD1. This CDR3 contains 15 residues. Germline loops: CDR1 MGHRA, CDR2 YSYEKL. With V trimmed by 4 bases and J by 4 bases, 6 bases remained unmatched. CDR3 in amino acids: CASSPRQGAPYGYTF. CDR3 bases: TGCGCCAGCAGCCCTCGACAGGGGGCTCCCTATGGCTACACCTTC.

Notes on this clone: Within the sample, other DNA sequences also encode this same CDR3. This chain uses TRBV5-4 with TRBJ2-2, with a weak D call TRBD1 (5 bases). Germline V gene data show CDR1 as SGHNT and CDR2 as YYREEE (reference sequence). There are 14 residues in the CDR3. The V and J ends lost 4 bases and 1 base respectively, with 8 bases between them. DNA of the CDR3: TGTGCCAGCAGCCTGGACATGAACACCGGGGAGCTGTTTTTT. Amino acid sequence: CASSLDMNTGELFF.

This chain uses TRBV28 with TRBJ1-3; 8 positions agree with TRBD1. The germline V gene encodes CDR1 MDHEN and CDR2 SYDVKM. The V segment lost 6 bases and the J segment 5 bases; nucleotides outside the gene matches: 9. This CDR3 spans 15 amino acids. In nucleotides, the CDR3 is TGTGCCAGCAGAGGACAGGGTTCGGAGAGAAACACCATATATTTT. Its protein is CASRGQGSERNTIYF.

V gene TRBV27 combines with J gene TRBJ2-1; TRBD2 matches at 9 bases. CDR1 is MNHEY and CDR2 is SMNVEV in the germline V gene (reference sequence). The CDR3 runs 15 residues. J was trimmed by 6 bases and V by 6 bases; bases with no gene match: 9. This chain's CDR3 is CASRTTGTSINEQFF. The CDR3 DNA reads as TGTGCCAGCAGAACTACCGGGACTAGCATCAATGAGCAGTTCTTC.

This CDR3 is CASSLKLPGEGTEAFF. CDR3 DNA: TGTGCCAGCAGTTTAAAGCTCCCGGGGGAAGGTACTGAAGCTTTCTTT. The V and J genes are TRBV27 and TRBJ1-1; tentatively, D is TRBD1 (5 bases). The CDR3 has 16 residues. CDR1 is MNHEY and CDR2 is SMNVEV in the germline V gene (reference sequence). V was trimmed by 2 bases and J by 5 bases, leaving 18 bases between them.

The chain has TRBV7-6 and TRBJ1-3; possibly TRBD1 for D (5 bases). Germline V gene lookup returns CDR1 SGHVS and CDR2 FNYEAQ. Trimming shortened V by 2 bases and J by 2 bases, and 13 bases separated the two germline ends. The length of the CDR3 is 16 residues. The CDR3 region has the DNA TGTGCCAGCAGCTTATCCAGGCCGGGGGCTGGAAACACCATATATTTT. Residues: CASSLSRPGAGNTIYF.

This clone was observed once. This sequence joins TRBV2 and TRBJ2-7; D uncertain. This CDR3 has 15 residues. V was shortened by 10 bases and J by 1 base, with 20 bases between the two germline ends. Germline values: CDR1 SNHLY, CDR2 FYNNEI. The CDR3 reads CATKEWQRDSYEQYF. CDR3 sequence (DNA): TGTGCCACCAAGGAGTGGCAGCGAGATTCCTACGAGCAGTACTTC.

This chain uses TRBV12-3 or TRBV12-4 with TRBJ2-2, with D maybe TRBD2 (5 bases). V was pared by 5 bases and J by 6 bases, with 7 bases between. This CDR3 is built from 12 residues. The CDR3 reads CASSPEAGELFF. As DNA, the CDR3 is TGTGCCAGCAGTCCGGAGGCCGGGGAGCTGTTTTTT.

Worth noting for this clone: This CDR3 is also generated by other DNA sequences in the sample. The chain links TRBV29-1 to TRBJ1-2; 7 bases line up with TRBD1. Germline values: CDR1 SQVTM, CDR2 ANQGSEA. Trimming at V came to 5 bases and at J to 2 bases, leaving 2 bases not matched to a gene. The CDR3 length is 12 residues. The CDR3 here is CSVSGGNYGYTF. The CDR3 DNA is TGCAGCGTTTCAGGGGGAAACTATGGCTACACCTTC.

The rearrangement links TRBV28 to TRBJ1-2; no clear D gene. Trimming removed 0 bases at V and 4 bases at J, with 18 bases between. Germline assignment: CDR1 MDHEN and CDR2 SYDVKM. This CDR3 comprises 17 residues. CDR3 nucleotides: TGTGCCAGCAGTTTATGCAACGTCGGACTCTCCTCCTATGGCTACACCTTC. Translating it yields CASSLCNVGLSSYGYTF.

V gene TRBV10-3 combines with J gene TRBJ1-1; D is ambiguous. This CDR3 is built from 16 residues. Germline V lookup: CDR1 ENHRY, CDR2 SYGVKD. The germline V and J ends were trimmed by 2 bases and 3 bases, with 16 bases remaining between them. The CDR3 nucleotides read TGTGCCATCAGTGAGGGGCTTGATTTCGGATACACTGAAGCTTTCTTT. Its protein product is CAISEGLDFGYTEAFF.

The chain combines TRBV10-1 with TRBJ2-2; 15 nucleotides line up with TRBD2. There are 18 residues in the CDR3. V lost 2 bases, J lost 2 bases, and 3 bases stayed unmatched. Germline lookup yields CDR1 WNHNN and CDR2 SYGVQD (reference sequence). CDR3 in amino acids: CASSEGTSGRSNTGELFF. The CDR3 nucleotides read TGCGCCAGCAGTGAGGGGACTAGCGGGAGGTCCAACACCGGGGAGCTGTTTTTT.

In this sample, this clone turned up a few times. The chain recombines TRBV19 with TRBJ1-1, with TRBD1 as a possible D gene (5 bases). The V gene's germline CDR1 is LNHDA and CDR2 SQIVND (reference sequence). V lost 6 bases to trimming and J lost 4 bases, with 15 bases between them. This CDR3 contains 14 residues. The CDR3 protein is CASSRSGLSTEAFF. CDR3 sequence (DNA): TGTGCCAGTAGCCGATCGGGACTATCCACTGAAGCTTTCTTT.

The chain's CDR3 is CASSFTGGGNTIYF. DNA for the CDR3: TGTGCCAGCAGCTTTACAGGGGGTGGAAACACCATATATTTT. V and J are TRBV11-2 and TRBJ1-3; TRBD1 matches at 8 bases. V gave up 3 bases and J gave up 3 bases; unmatched junction bases: 1. Germline values: CDR1 SGHAT, CDR2 FQNNGV. CDR3 length: 14 amino acids. The full variable domain, completed using reference TRBV11-2 and TRBJ1-3, is EAGVAQSPRYKIIEKRQSVAFWCNPISGHATLYWYQQILGQGPKLLIQFQNNGVVDDSQLPKDRFSAERLKGVDSTLKIQPAKLEDSAVYLCASSFTGGGNTIYFGEGSWLTVV.

This clone was picked up one time. The chain couples TRBV28 to TRBJ2-1; tentatively, D is TRBD2 (7 bases). This CDR3 region has 16 residues. Germline loops: CDR1 MDHEN, CDR2 SYDVKM. V gave up 5 bases and J gave up 4 bases, with 18 bases separating them. The CDR3 coding sequence is TGTGCCAGCAGTACTATGCTGGGAGGGGGATACAATGAGCAGTTCTTC. It specifies CASSTMLGGGYNEQFF.

The CDR3 loop reads CASSRGGQGLNEQFF. The CDR3 bases are TGTGCCAGCAGCCGAGGGGGACAGGGCTTGAATGAGCAGTTCTTC. This sequence joins TRBV27 and TRBJ2-1, with 9 nucleotides matching TRBD1. The CDR3 is made up of 15 amino acids. Looked up from germline, CDR1 is MNHEY and CDR2 is SMNVEV (reference sequence). V shed 6 bases, J shed 7 bases, and the junction held 10 bases outside the gene matches.

The chain has TRBV6-6 and TRBJ1-6; possibly TRBD1 for D (6 bases). This CDR3 region has 14 residues. The germline V gene encodes CDR1 MNHNY and CDR2 SVGAGI (reference sequence). V lost 5 bases, J lost 8 bases, and 13 bases lay in between. The CDR3 loop is CASSRTAMDSPLHF. The CDR3 bases are TGTGCCAGCAGTAGGACAGCCATGGATTCACCCCTCCACTTT.